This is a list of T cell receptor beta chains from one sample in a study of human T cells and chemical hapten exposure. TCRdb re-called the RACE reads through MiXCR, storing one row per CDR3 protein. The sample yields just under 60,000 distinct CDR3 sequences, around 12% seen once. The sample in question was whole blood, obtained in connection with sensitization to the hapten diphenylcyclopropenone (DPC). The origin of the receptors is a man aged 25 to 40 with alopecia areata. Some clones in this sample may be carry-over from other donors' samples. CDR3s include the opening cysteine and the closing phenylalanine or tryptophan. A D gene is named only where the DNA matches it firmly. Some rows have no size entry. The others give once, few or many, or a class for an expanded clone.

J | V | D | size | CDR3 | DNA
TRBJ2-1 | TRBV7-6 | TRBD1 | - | CASSATGNEQFF | TGTGCCAGCAGCGCGACAGGGAATGAGCAGTTCTTC
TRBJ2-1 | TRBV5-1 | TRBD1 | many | CASYDSTGGGSPYNEQFF | TGCGCCAGCTACGACAGCACAGGGGGCGGGTCCCCCTACAATGAGCAGTTCTTC
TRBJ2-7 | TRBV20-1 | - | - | CSARSGDRETYEQYF | TGCAGTGCTAGATCGGGGGACCGCGAGACCTACGAGCAGTACTTC
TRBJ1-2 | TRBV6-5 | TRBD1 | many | CASSYSTGEAGYTF | TGTGCCAGCAGTTACTCAACAGGGGAGGCTGGCTACACCTTC
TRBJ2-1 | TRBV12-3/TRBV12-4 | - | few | CASRRTTRSSYNEQFF | TGTGCCAGCAGGCGAACTACTAGATCCTCCTACAATGAGCAGTTCTTC
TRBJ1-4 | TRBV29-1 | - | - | CSVPSGSEKLFF | TGCAGCGTCCCCAGCGGTAGTGAAAAACTGTTTTTT
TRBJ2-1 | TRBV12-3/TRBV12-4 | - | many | CASRSGLPEQFF | TGTGCCAGCAGGTCGGGTCTCCCTGAGCAGTTCTTC
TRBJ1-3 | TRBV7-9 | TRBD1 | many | CASSLGTGVHSGNTIYF | TGTGCCAGCAGCTTGGGAACAGGGGTACACTCTGGAAACACCATATATTTT
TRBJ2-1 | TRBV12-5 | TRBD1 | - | CASAPTGKSYNEQFF | TGTGCTAGTGCCCCGACAGGGAAATCGTACAATGAGCAGTTCTTC
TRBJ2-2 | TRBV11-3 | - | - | CASSPGISGTGELFF | TGTGCCAGCAGCCCCGGCATCTCAGGGACCGGGGAGCTGTTTTTT
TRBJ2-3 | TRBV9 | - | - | CASSVNPADTQYF | TGTGCCAGCAGCGTAAACCCCGCAGATACGCAGTATTTT
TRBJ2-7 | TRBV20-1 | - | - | CSARQKGVGRLAYEQYF | TGCAGTGCTAGACAGAAAGGAGTGGGCAGGCTCGCCTACGAGCAGTACTTC
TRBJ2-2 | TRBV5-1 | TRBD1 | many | CASSPSGQGNTGELFF | TGCGCCAGCAGCCCATCGGGACAGGGAAACACCGGGGAGCTGTTTTTT
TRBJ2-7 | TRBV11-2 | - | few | CASSLSDSYEQYF | TGTGCCAGCAGCTTATCTGACTCCTACGAGCAGTACTTC
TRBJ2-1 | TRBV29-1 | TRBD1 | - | CSVEEGAGQVYNEQFF | TGCAGCGTTGAAGAGGGAGCCGGACAGGTATACAATGAGCAGTTCTTC
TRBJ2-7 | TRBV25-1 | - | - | CASGSLSYEQYF | TGTGCCAGCGGGAGTTTATCCTACGAGCAGTACTTC
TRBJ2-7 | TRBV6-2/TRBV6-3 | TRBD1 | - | CASSYSGGLYEQYF | TGTGCCAGCAGTTACTCAGGGGGCCTCTACGAGCAGTACTTC
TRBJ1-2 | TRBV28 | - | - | CASSFKQAYTF | TGTGCCAGCAGTTTCAAACAGGCCTACACCTTC
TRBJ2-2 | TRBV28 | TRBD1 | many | CASSDLTGVTTGELFF | TGTGCCAGCAGCGATTTGACAGGGGTGACAACCGGGGAGCTGTTTTTT
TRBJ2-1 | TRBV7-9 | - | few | CASSVLGRGEFGNEQFF | TGTGCCAGCAGCGTCTTAGGTCGAGGGGAATTTGGGAATGAGCAGTTCTTC
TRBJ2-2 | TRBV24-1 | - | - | CATSVEWSGELFF | TGTGCCACCAGTGTGGAATGGTCCGGGGAGCTGTTTTTT
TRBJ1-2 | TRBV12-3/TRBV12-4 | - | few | CASSSGTTDYGYTF | TGTGCCAGCAGCTCCGGGACCACGGACTATGGCTACACCTTC
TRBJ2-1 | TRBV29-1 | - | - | CSVEEADEQFF | TGCAGCGTTGAAGAGGCTGATGAGCAGTTCTTC
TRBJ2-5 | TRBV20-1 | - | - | CSARDLRGGGTQYF | TGCAGTGCTAGAGATTTGAGGGGGGGCGGCACCCAGTACTTC
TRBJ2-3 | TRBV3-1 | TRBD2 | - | CASSLGLASDMQYF | TGTGCCAGCAGCCTGGGACTAGCGTCCGATATGCAGTATTTT
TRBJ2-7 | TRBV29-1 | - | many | CSVGEVHSYEQYF | TGCAGCGTTGGGGAGGTCCACTCCTACGAGCAGTACTTC
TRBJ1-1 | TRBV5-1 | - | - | CASSFNMNTEAFF | TGCGCCAGCAGCTTTAATATGAACACTGAAGCTTTCTTT
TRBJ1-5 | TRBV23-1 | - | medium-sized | CASSQSRDPRKNNQPQHF | TGCGCCAGCAGTCAATCCCGGGACCCTCGTAAGAACAATCAGCCCCAGCATTTT
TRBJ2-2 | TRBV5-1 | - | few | CASSIDSPSGTGELFF | TGCGCCAGCAGCATAGACAGCCCCTCGGGGACCGGGGAGCTGTTTTTT
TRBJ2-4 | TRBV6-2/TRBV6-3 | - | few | CASREGLAKNIQYF | TGTGCCAGCAGGGAGGGACTAGCCAAAAACATTCAGTACTTC
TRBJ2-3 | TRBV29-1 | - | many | CSVDRRGVDTQYF | TGCAGCGTTGATCGTAGGGGCGTAGATACGCAGTATTTT
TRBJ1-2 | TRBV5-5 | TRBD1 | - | CASSSGPRQGSDYGYTF | TGTGCCAGCAGCTCTGGGCCAAGACAGGGGTCGGACTATGGCTACACCTTC
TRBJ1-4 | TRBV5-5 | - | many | CASSVERTALNEKLFF | TGTGCCAGCAGCGTGGAACGGACAGCCCTTAATGAAAAACTGTTTTTT
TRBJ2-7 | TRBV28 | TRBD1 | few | CAGTRQGSYEQYF | TGTGCCGGTACCCGACAGGGCTCCTACGAGCAGTACTTC
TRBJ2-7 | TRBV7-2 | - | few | CASMGFSYEQYF | TGTGCCAGCATGGGGTTCTCCTACGAGCAGTACTTC
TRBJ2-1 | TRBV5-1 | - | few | CASSLEGHGGPNEQFF | TGCGCCAGCAGCTTGGAAGGCCACGGAGGCCCCAATGAGCAGTTCTTC
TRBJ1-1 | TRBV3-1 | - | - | CASSQEVSVNTEAFF | TGTGCCAGCAGCCAAGAAGTCAGCGTGAACACTGAAGCTTTCTTT
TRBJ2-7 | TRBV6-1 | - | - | CASSAGGTLYEQYF | TGTGCCAGCAGTGCGGGGGGCACCCTCTACGAGCAGTACTTC
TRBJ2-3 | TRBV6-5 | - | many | CASSSSGTSTDTQYF | TGTGCCAGCAGTTCTTCCGGGACTAGCACAGATACGCAGTATTTT
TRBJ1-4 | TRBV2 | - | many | CASSEGRGTTNEKLFF | TGTGCCAGCAGTGAAGGCCGGGGGACAACTAATGAAAAACTGTTTTTT
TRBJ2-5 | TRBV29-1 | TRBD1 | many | CSVSRGRKETQYF | TGCAGCGTGAGCAGGGGGCGTAAGGAGACCCAGTACTTC
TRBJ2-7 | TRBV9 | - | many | CASSVASEGLREQYF | TGTGCCAGCAGCGTAGCTTCGGAGGGATTACGGGAGCAGTACTTC
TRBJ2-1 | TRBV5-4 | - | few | CASSLDNTYNEQFF | TGTGCCAGCAGCTTGGATAATACATACAATGAGCAGTTCTTC
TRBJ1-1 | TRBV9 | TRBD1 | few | CASSPTGAVAEAFF | TGTGCCAGCAGCCCCACAGGGGCGGTCGCTGAAGCTTTCTTT
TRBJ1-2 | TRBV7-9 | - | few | CASSLTRGENYGYTF | TGTGCCAGCAGCTTGACTAGGGGAGAGAACTATGGCTACACCTTC
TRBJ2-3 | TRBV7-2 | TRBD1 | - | CASSSQTGGVDTQYF | TGTGCCAGCAGCTCCCAGACAGGGGGCGTGGATACGCAGTATTTT
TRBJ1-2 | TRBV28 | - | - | CASSSSIGYTF | -
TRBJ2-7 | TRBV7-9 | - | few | CASSLGNPGYEQYF | TGTGCCAGCAGCTTAGGAAACCCCGGCTACGAGCAGTACTTC
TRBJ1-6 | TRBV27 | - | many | CASGPGSSGNSPLHF | TGTGCCAGCGGACCGGGGAGTTCTGGTAATTCACCCCTCCACTTT
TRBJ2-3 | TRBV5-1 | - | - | CASVQGPGTDTQYF | TGCGCCAGCGTACAGGGACCAGGGACAGATACGCAGTATTTT